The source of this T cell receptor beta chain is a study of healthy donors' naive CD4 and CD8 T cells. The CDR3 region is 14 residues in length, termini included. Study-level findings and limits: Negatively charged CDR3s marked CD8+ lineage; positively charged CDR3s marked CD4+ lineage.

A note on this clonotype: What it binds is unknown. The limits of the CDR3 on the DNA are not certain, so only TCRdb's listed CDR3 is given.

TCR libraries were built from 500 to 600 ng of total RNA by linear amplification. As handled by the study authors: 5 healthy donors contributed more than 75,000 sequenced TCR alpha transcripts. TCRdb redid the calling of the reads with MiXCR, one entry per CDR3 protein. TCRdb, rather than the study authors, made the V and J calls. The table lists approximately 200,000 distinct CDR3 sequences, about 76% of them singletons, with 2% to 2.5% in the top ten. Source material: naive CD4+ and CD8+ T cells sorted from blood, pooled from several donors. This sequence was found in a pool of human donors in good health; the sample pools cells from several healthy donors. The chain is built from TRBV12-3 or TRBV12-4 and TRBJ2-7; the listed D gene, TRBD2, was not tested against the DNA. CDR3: CASSLWGYGSMGTF.